Each of the 25 T cell receptor beta chains below was sequenced from the same sample in a study of control samples from healthy donors and cancer patients. Here immunoSEQ multiplex PCR was the method, and the copy in TCRdb shows in-frame clones only, minus some. The repertoire consists of 150,000 to 200,000 clones, with around 95% occurring once and the leading ten covering roughly 3.9%. Sequenced: blood. The receptors shown here come from a woman aged 55-69 years in good health.

The genes are TRBV7-3 and TRBJ2-1; D is possibly TRBD2 (6 bases). The CDR3 runs 15 residues. Germline V lookup: CDR1 SGHTA, CDR2 FQGTGA. The V end lost 5 bases, the J end lost 4 bases, and 15 bases lay between the germline ends. This chain's CDR3 is CASSPGPSAYNEQFF. The CDR3 nucleotides read TGTGCCAGCAGCCCCGGTCCTAGCGCGTACAATGAGCAGTTCTTC.

Written as DNA, the CDR3 is TGCGCCAGCAGCTGGAGCAGGGGGCCGACGCAGTATTTT. This sequence encodes CASSWSRGPTQYF. The rearrangement joins TRBV5-1 to TRBJ2-3, with TRBD1 matching 8 bases. The CDR3 extends over 13 amino acids. Germline CDR1 SGHRS, CDR2 YFSETQ. Unmatched junction bases numbered 6, after V lost 3 bases and J lost 9 bases.

The chain uses TRBV11-3 and TRBJ2-1, with D possibly matching TRBD2 (7 bases). Germline V lookup: CDR1 SGHNT, CDR2 YENEEA. Trimming cost V 8 bases and J 10 bases, with 15 bases left between them. The CDR3 totals 12 residues. The CDR3 loop is CASGGGPNEQFF. The DNA for the CDR3 is TGTGCCAGCGGGGGGGGCCCCAACGAGCAGTTCTTC.

The chain is built from TRBV4-1 and TRBJ1-2; D not resolved. Trimming left V 4 bases short and J 2 bases short, with 11 bases between. Looked up from germline, CDR1 is MGHRA and CDR2 is YSYEKL. The CDR3 covers 14 residues. DNA of the CDR3: TGCGCCAGCAGCCGCCCCGGGAACAACTATGGCTACACCTTC. Translating gives CASSRPGNNYGYTF.

The chain employs TRBV19 and TRBJ1-5, with D tentatively TRBD1 (5 bases). The CDR3 consists of 16 residues. Germline V gene lookup returns CDR1 LNHDA and CDR2 SQIVND (reference sequence). The V end lost 3 bases, the J end lost 1 base, and 13 bases lay between the germline ends. The CDR3 coding sequence is TGTGCCAGTAGTATGGGCACAGGTCGGAGCAATCAGCCCCAGCATTTT. Protein product: CASSMGTGRSNQPQHF. Full variable domain (missing parts from reference TRBV19 and TRBJ1-5): DGGITQSPKYLFRKEGQNVTLSCEQNLNHDAMYWYRQDPGQGLRLIYYSQIVNDFQKGDIAEGYSVSREKKESFPLTVTSAQKNPTAFYLCASSMGTGRSNQPQHFGDGTRLSIL.

With regard to this clone: At the DNA level, this CDR3 is encoded by other sequences in the same sample as well. The chain combines TRBV6-5 with TRBJ1-2, with D uncertain. The CDR3 extends over 14 amino acids. The germline CDR1 and CDR2 sequences are MNHEY and SVGAGI. Deletions cut 2 bases from V and 0 bases from J, with 7 bases between. The CDR3: CASSYDRANYGYTF. Here the CDR3 DNA reads TGTGCCAGCAGTTACGATCGCGCTAACTATGGCTACACCTTC.

The V call is TRBV5-4, the J call TRBJ1-1; D gene uncertain. Looked up from germline, CDR1 is SGHNT and CDR2 is YYREEE (reference sequence). This CDR3 contains 15 residues. Trimming stripped 4 bases from V and 0 bases from J, with 13 bases between. The CDR3 is CASSLADGVNTEAFF. CDR3 coding DNA: TGTGCCAGCAGCCTAGCGGACGGAGTGAACACTGAAGCTTTCTTT.

The V gene is TRBV9, the J gene TRBJ1-1; D remains unclear. The length of the CDR3 is 15 residues. V lost 3 bases, J lost 2 bases, and 14 bases lay in between. Germline-derived CDR1 and CDR2 are SGDLS and YYNGEE. The CDR3, as DNA: TGTGCCAGCAGCGGCGACGTAGGTAGAAACACTGAAGCTTTCTTT. The encoded protein is CASSGDVGRNTEAFF.

The chain carries TRBV30 and TRBJ2-2; possibly TRBD1 or TRBD2 for D (5 bases each). Germline-derived CDR1 and CDR2 are GTSNPN and SVGIG (reference sequence). CDR3 length: 14 amino acids. V was shortened by 4 bases and J by 3 bases, with 12 bases between the two germline ends. The CDR3 region has the DNA TGTGCCTGGACCGGGACCGGGGACACCGGGGAGCTGTTTTTT. Its protein is CAWTGTGDTGELFF.

The chain employs TRBV12-5 and TRBJ1-5; D is undetermined. The CDR3 is 13 residues long. The germline gives CDR1 LGHNT, CDR2 FRNRAP. Trimming took 5 bases from V and 8 from J, leaving 13 bases between them. Here the CDR3 reads CASGPPPGEPQHF. DNA for the CDR3: TGTGCTAGTGGTCCCCCTCCTGGGGAGCCCCAGCATTTT.

J is TRBJ2-7 and V is TRBV18; D perhaps matches TRBD2 (7 bases). Per the germline V gene, CDR1 is KGHSH and CDR2 is LQKENI. The CDR3 has 13 amino acids. V lost 6 bases to trimming and J lost 6 bases, with 15 bases between them. CDR3: CASSPTGRGEQYF. The CDR3 DNA follows: TGTGCCAGCTCCCCTACAGGGAGGGGCGAGCAGTACTTC. The variable domain in full, completed from reference TRBV18 and TRBJ2-7, reads NAGVMQNPRHLVRRRGQEARLRCSPMKGHSHVYWYRQLPEEGLKFMVYLQKENIIDESGMPKERFSAEFPKEGPSILRIQQVVRGDSAAYFCASSPTGRGEQYFGPGTRLTVT.

This sequence joins TRBV2 and TRBJ2-1; TRBD2 matches 10 bases. CDR3 size: 12 residues. The V gene end was trimmed by 6 bases and the J gene end by 12 bases; junction bases not matched to a gene: 5. Germline CDR1 is SNHLY and CDR2 is FYNNEI. The CDR3 reads CASRSGGAVQFF. In DNA, the CDR3 is TGTGCCAGCAGGAGCGGGGGGGCAGTGCAGTTCTTC.

CDR3 sequence reads: CASSESLVVYSYNSPLHF. The DNA of the CDR3 is TGTGCCAGCAGTGAGTCTCTTGTGGTTTACTCCTATAATTCACCCCTCCACTTT. The chain carries TRBV6-1 and TRBJ1-6, with unresolved D. The germline V and J ends were trimmed by 3 bases and 0 bases, with 15 bases remaining between them. CDR3 length: 18 amino acids. Germline loops: CDR1 MNHNS, CDR2 SASEGT.

V gene TRBV11-2 combines with J gene TRBJ1-5; 7 bases line up with TRBD1. V shed 5 bases, J shed 6 bases, and the junction held 10 bases outside the gene matches. This CDR3 spans 15 amino acids. Germline V gene sequence: CDR1 SGHAT, CDR2 FQNNGV. The CDR3: CASSSLTGRGQPQHF. The CDR3 nucleotides are TGTGCCAGCAGCAGCTTGACAGGGAGGGGTCAGCCCCAGCATTTT.

This chain links TRBV13 with TRBJ2-5; the match to TRBD1 covers 10 bases. Trimming at V came to 4 bases and at J to 6 bases, leaving 8 bases not matched to a gene. The CDR3 consists of 15 residues. CDR1 PRHDT and CDR2 FYEKMQ come from the germline V gene (reference sequence). Here the CDR3 DNA reads TGTGCCAGCAGCTCGGGACAGGGGACTTCGAAGACCCAGTACTTC. It encodes CASSSGQGTSKTQYF.

The rearrangement uses TRBV3-1 (or the pseudogene TRBV3-2) and TRBJ2-7, with a tentative D call TRBD2 (6 bases). Germline lookup yields CDR1 LGHDT and CDR2 YNNKEL (reference sequence). The CDR3 is 15 residues long. V lost 5 bases and J lost 0, with 14 bases in between. The CDR3 region is CASSDRSGSSYEQYF. As DNA, the CDR3 is TGTGCCAGCAGCGACCGATCCGGGAGCTCCTACGAGCAGTACTTC.

The chain employs TRBV9 and TRBJ1-1; D not resolved. Germline lookup yields CDR1 SGDLS and CDR2 YYNGEE. Trimming took off 3 bases at V and 4 bases at J, with 19 bases between the two ends. This CDR3 is built from 16 residues. This CDR3 is CASSEHGNIPLTEAFF. The CDR3 DNA follows: TGTGCCAGCAGCGAACACGGAAACATACCGCTCACTGAAGCTTTCTTT.

This CDR3 reads CASSLTGVSGNTIYF. The CDR3 DNA reads as TGCGCCAGCAGCTTAACAGGGGTCTCTGGAAACACCATATATTTT. The rearrangement uses TRBV5-1 and TRBJ1-3, with 7 bases matching TRBD1. V shed 2 bases and J 0 bases; nucleotides not matched to a gene: 2. Germline V CDR1 and CDR2: SGHRS, YFSETQ. The length of the CDR3 is 15 residues.

The rearrangement joins TRBV7-3 to TRBJ2-5; the D is unclear. This CDR3 region has 13 residues. Germline CDR1 and CDR2: SGHTA and FQGTGA. V shed 2 bases and J shed 5 bases, with 9 bases lying between them. The CDR3 nucleotides read TGTGCCAGCAGCTTATCGTTCTCTGAGACCCAGTACTTC. This translates into CASSLSFSETQYF.

The chain has TRBV29-1 and TRBJ2-2, with a possible D match to TRBD1 (5 bases). Germline values: CDR1 SQVTM, CDR2 ANQGSEA. Trimming took off 3 bases at V and 1 base at J, with 15 bases between the two ends. The CDR3 is made up of 16 amino acids. This CDR3 is CSVDSPGGQNTGELFF. In DNA form, the CDR3 reads TGCAGCGTTGATTCGCCCGGCGGACAGAACACCGGGGAGCTGTTTTTT.

A single count supports this clone. This chain joins TRBV27 and TRBJ1-3; a weak D match, TRBD1 (5 bases). V was cut by 7 bases and J by 2 bases, with 12 bases left in between. The CDR3 is made up of 14 amino acids. Germline V gives CDR1 MNHEY, CDR2 SMNVEV (reference sequence). The CDR3 region is CASKPQGAGNTIYF. The CDR3 region has the DNA TGTGCCAGCAAGCCTCAGGGCGCTGGAAACACCATATATTTT.

This CDR3 reads CASSIGGAGSTDTQYF. The CDR3, as DNA: TGTGCCAGTAGTATAGGAGGAGCGGGGTCCACAGATACGCAGTATTTT. J is TRBJ2-3 and V is TRBV19; 7 nucleotides line up with TRBD2. Germline V gene lookup returns CDR1 LNHDA and CDR2 SQIVND (reference sequence). The CDR3 runs 16 residues. V was pared by 1 base and J by 2 bases, with 6 bases of the junction left unmatched. The complete variable domain, with remaining parts taken from reference TRBV19 and TRBJ2-3, reads DGGITQSPKYLFRKEGQNVTLSCEQNLNHDAMYWYRQDPGQGLRLIYYSQIVNDFQKGDIAEGYSVSREKKESFPLTVTSAQKNPTAFYLCASSIGGAGSTDTQYFGPGTRLTVL.

The rearrangement uses TRBV29-1 and TRBJ2-3; D not certain. CDR3 length: 11 amino acids. V lost 7 bases to trimming and J lost 6 bases, with 11 bases between them. Germline CDR1 is SQVTM and CDR2 is ANQGSEA. CDR3 sequence: CSALMKDTQYF. In nucleotides, the CDR3 is TGCAGCGCGCTAATGAAGGATACGCAGTATTTT.

This clone was seen more than once but under ten times. The chain employs TRBV6-4 and TRBJ1-2, with 8 bases aligning to TRBD1. Trimming cost V 0 bases and J 4 bases; bases outside gene matches: 7. The CDR3 contains 16 residues. Germline CDR1 MRHNA, CDR2 SNTAGT. The CDR3 here is CASSDSGETGVYGYTF. CDR3 DNA sequence: TGTGCCAGCAGTGACTCCGGCGAGACAGGGGTCTATGGCTACACCTTC.

J is TRBJ1-4 and V is TRBV6-5; D is perhaps TRBD1 (6 bases). The CDR3 has 15 residues. Germline CDR1 and CDR2: MNHEY and SVGAGI. Trimming removed 6 bases from V and 7 bases from J, with 18 bases in between. The CDR3 reads CASRSHRAGGEKLFF. DNA for the CDR3: TGTGCCAGCAGATCCCACAGGGCTGGGGGTGAAAAACTGTTTTTT.